This passage covers 16 T cell receptor beta chains from one sample sequenced in a study of blood T cell repertoires in COVID-19. Clones were read by immunoSEQ multiplex PCR, and TCRdb kept only the in-frame ones, dropping some. The sample includes roughly 200,000 clones, less than 90% of them seen just once. Source material: peripheral blood. All receptors derive from a human donor in a cohort sampled during active COVID-19.

CDR3 DNA sequence: TGTGCCAGCAGATCGCAGGGGGCCCGAAATCAGCCCCAGCATTTT. Its translation is CASRSQGARNQPQHF. This chain uses TRBV2 with TRBJ1-5; 8 bases fit TRBD1. Germline V lookup: CDR1 SNHLY, CDR2 FYNNEI. V was pared by 6 bases and J by 4 bases, with 8 bases of the junction left unmatched. The CDR3 extends over 15 amino acids.

The V call is TRBV6-1, the J call TRBJ1-5; 10 nucleotides match TRBD1. Per germline, CDR1 MNHNS and CDR2 SASEGT. The J segment lost 2 bases and the V segment lost 2 bases, leaving 12 bases of the junction unmatched. CDR3 size: 19 residues. The CDR3 DNA reads as TGTGCCAGCAGTGAAATTGGGACAGGGGCCTCGTTTGGCAATCAGCCCCAGCATTTT. It yields the protein CASSEIGTGASFGNQPQHF.

The chain joins TRBV12-3 or TRBV12-4 to TRBJ1-2; possible D gene TRBD1, 5 bases. The V and J ends lost 5 bases and 8 bases respectively, with 12 bases between them. The CDR3 spans 12 residues. The CDR3 loop is CASSAPGVGYTF. The CDR3 coding sequence is TGTGCCAGCAGTGCCCCGGGGGTAGGCTACACCTTC.

The gene calls are TRBV7-2 and TRBJ2-5, with 7 bases matching TRBD1. This CDR3 region has 14 residues. The germline CDR1 and CDR2 sequences are SGHTA and FQGNSA. V lost 5 bases and J lost 2; bases outside the gene matches: 5. The CDR3 coding sequence is TGTGCCAGCAGCCCGGGACAGACTCAAGAGACCCAGTACTTC. Translated: CASSPGQTQETQYF.

The CDR3 sequence is CATLDRPHEAFF. CDR3 nucleotides: TGTGCCACCCTAGACAGGCCACATGAAGCTTTCTTT. This sequence joins TRBV10-3 and TRBJ1-1; perhaps TRBD1 as D (6 bases). The length of the CDR3 is 12 residues. V was pared by 10 bases and J by 7 bases, with 16 bases between. Germline loops: CDR1 ENHRY, CDR2 SYGVKD.

The V and J genes are TRBV18 and TRBJ2-1; D unresolved. V was clipped by 5 bases and J by 10 bases, with 12 bases between them. The CDR3 extends over 12 amino acids. Germline-derived CDR1 and CDR2 are KGHSH and LQKENI. The CDR3 DNA is TGTGCCAGCTCAAATATAGCTACGGAGCAGTTCTTC. Translating gives CASSNIATEQFF.

The chain uses TRBV2 and TRBJ2-7, with D perhaps TRBD1 (5 bases). Looked up from germline, CDR1 is SNHLY and CDR2 is FYNNEI. Trimming pared 1 base from V and 3 bases from J, leaving 10 bases between. This CDR3 has 14 amino acids. The CDR3 protein is CASSEVVRVYEQYF. The CDR3 DNA reads TGTGCCAGCAGTGAAGTCGTCAGGGTCTACGAGCAGTACTTC.

V gene TRBV7-2 combines with J gene TRBJ2-1; perhaps TRBD2 as D (6 bases). This CDR3 has 12 amino acids. Germline V CDR1 and CDR2: SGHTA, FQGNSA. Trimming removed 2 bases from V and 9 bases from J, with 8 bases in between. CDR3 bases: TGTGCCAGCAGCTTATCCGGGGGTGAGCAGTTCTTC. Encoded protein: CASSLSGGEQFF.

V gene TRBV27 combines with J gene TRBJ2-7; the match to TRBD1 covers 7 bases. The CDR3 covers 17 residues. After removal of 4 bases from V and 2 bases from J, the junction contained 14 bases not matched to a gene. CDR1 MNHEY and CDR2 SMNVEV come from the germline V gene (reference sequence). Here the CDR3 reads CASSSPLDRSRTYEQYF. The CDR3, as DNA: TGTGCCAGCAGTTCCCCCCTGGACAGGAGCCGTACCTACGAGCAGTACTTC.

The rearrangement joins TRBV27 to TRBJ1-4; the match to TRBD1 covers 8 bases. Germline assignment: CDR1 MNHEY and CDR2 SMNVEV (reference sequence). CDR3 length: 15 residues. The ends lost 4 bases at V and 7 bases at J; junction bases unmatched: 8. CDR3 nucleotide sequence: TGTGCCAGCAGTTCCCCGGACAGGGAAGGTGAAAAACTGTTTTTT. Protein product: CASSSPDREGEKLFF.

This chain connects TRBV30 to TRBJ1-3; D remains unclear. This CDR3 is 20 amino acids long. Germline CDR1 reads GTSNPN; CDR2 reads SVGIG (reference sequence). The V gene lost 2 bases and the J gene lost 1 base, with 27 bases spanning the gap. The CDR3 DNA follows: TGTGCCTGGAGTCTAAGAGGTTTTATTCAGGACTCGACATCTGGAAACACCATATATTTT. This translates into CAWSLRGFIQDSTSGNTIYF.

This clone showed up just once. The V call is TRBV10-3, the J call TRBJ1-5, with D possibly matching TRBD1 (6 bases). The CDR3 is made up of 13 amino acids. Germline V gene data show CDR1 as ENHRY and CDR2 as SYGVKD. The ends were cut back, 7 bases at V and 6 bases at J, with 13 bases in the middle. The chain's CDR3 is CAIIGGQGQPQHF. The CDR3 nucleotides read TGTGCCATCATAGGGGGTCAGGGTCAGCCCCAGCATTTT.

Notes on this clone: The identical CDR3 is also encoded by other nucleotide sequences in the sample. The chain recombines TRBV7-2 with TRBJ1-5; TRBD1 agrees at 8 bases. The CDR3 runs to 14 residues. The germline V gene encodes CDR1 SGHTA and CDR2 FQGNSA. V was pared by 6 bases and J by 1 base, with 2 bases of the junction left unmatched. This CDR3 is CASSRQGSNQPQHF. The DNA of the CDR3 is TGTGCCAGCAGTCGACAGGGGAGCAATCAGCCCCAGCATTTT. Together with reference TRBV7-2 and TRBJ1-5, the CDR3 gives the full variable domain: GAGVSQSPSNKVTEKGKDVELRCDPISGHTALYWYRQSLGQGLEFLIYFQGNSAPDKSGLPSDRFSAERTGGSVSTLTIQRTQQEDSAVYLCASSRQGSNQPQHFGDGTRLSIL.

The chain links TRBV28 to TRBJ2-7, with 9 bases lining up with TRBD2. The CDR3 length is 17 residues. Germline CDR1 and CDR2: MDHEN and SYDVKM. The V gene end was trimmed by 5 bases and the J gene end by 0 bases; junction bases not matched to a gene: 11. Here the CDR3 reads CASSPRGGGESSYEQYF. DNA of the CDR3: TGTGCCAGCAGTCCGCGGGGGGGCGGGGAAAGCTCCTACGAGCAGTACTTC.

The gene calls are TRBV5-1 and TRBJ2-7; tentative D call: TRBD1 (6 bases). V lost 0 bases and J lost 2, with 12 bases in between. Germline CDR1 and CDR2: SGHRS and YFSETQ. The CDR3 covers 15 residues. The CDR3 DNA reads as TGCGCCAGCAGCTTGGCGCAGGGGATCACCTACGAGCAGTACTTC. This encodes CASSLAQGITYEQYF.

The V call is TRBV10-3, the J call TRBJ1-1; D not resolved. CDR1 and CDR2 (germline): ENHRY, SYGVKD. The CDR3 spans 12 residues. V was pared by 0 bases and J by 11 bases, with 10 bases between. Here the CDR3 DNA reads TGTGCCATCAGTGAGTCGGGGAGTAAGGCTTTCTTT. Its translation is CAISESGSKAFF.